This T cell receptor (beta chain) was captured by sequencing in a study of T-cell memory formation after mild COVID-19 (dated by TCRdb to the early 2020s). Turning to the overall study: TCR sequence clusters from the two donors were found to be largely donor specific. The cohort was made up of two young adult volunteers, one female and one male, who were previously healthy. In a couple of donors, T-cell clones that expanded and contracted after mild COVID-19 were tracked by sequencing TCRalpha and TCRbeta repertoires over time.

What the authors observed across the whole study: The study included only a couple of mild cases, and larger cohorts that include severe cases with pre-infection samples were judged to be necessary. The second-wave clones that peaked on day 37 were not confirmed to be SARS-CoV-2 specific. Contracting CD4+ clones turned up mainly in the CM and EM memory subsets, whereas EMRA was where CD8+ clones were enriched. Clones contracting from day 15 to 85 had balanced CD4/CD8 phenotypes, while a second wave expanding from day 15 to 37 was biased towards CD4+. Some responding clones were found in pre-infection memory, which suggests that pre-existing cross-reactive memory T cells took part in the SARS-CoV-2 response.

Sequencing took place on an Illumina NovaSeq 6000. cDNA libraries for TCRalpha and TCRbeta were prepared by 5'RACE using constant-segment primers, with sample barcodes and unique molecular identifiers added. RNA was extracted from every sample with Trizol reagent. Amplification of the libraries took two PCR steps, and the second step added a second sample barcode plus Illumina TruSeq adapters. Sequencing of the libraries was done on an Illumina NovaSeq, producing 2 x 150 bp paired-end reads. As for how the authors treated the data: Demultiplexing of reads and collapsing into UMI-guided consensus sequences were performed with migec v1.2.7. Using mixcr v2.1.11, the UMI consensuses were aligned to TRA and TRB V and J templates and assembled into clonotypes. A clonotype was counted as expanded or contracted only if both edgeR and NoisET called the change significant, with noise models trained on biological replicates. For edgeR calls, a false discovery rate-adjusted p below 0.01 and a log2 fold-change threshold of 1 were applied. As an exploratory analysis of dynamics, max-normalized trajectories of the 1000 most abundant clonotypes were examined with PCA combined with hierarchical clustering. The CD4 or CD8 phenotype of responding clones was assigned using the separately sequenced CD4+ and CD8+ repertoires. Through fastp at Q25 and MiXCR, TCRdb rebuilt clones from the public reads, retaining in-frame beta chains. Every CDR3 protein is listed once, alongside the most common genes and DNA of its rows. It is TCRdb's table, rather than the study itself, that gives the V and J calls and clone size. The sample data list around 150,000 distinct CDR3 sequences, and around a tenth of these were observed just once. About 3.5% of the sample comes from the top ten.

The CDR3 spans 17 residues, from the cysteine through the phenylalanine. Here the CDR3 DNA is all that survives: 51 bases in frame from base 1. V is reduced by 8 bases and J by 5 bases, leaving a spacing of 25 bases between them. CDR1 is given as SNHLY and CDR2 as FYNNEI, both from the germline V gene. Points on this clonotype: No antigen is known for it. Per-base quality was not reported, and no clone a single base away is much larger than it.

PBMCs were isolated by Ficoll-Paque density gradient centrifugation. The specimen was PBMCs or a T cell subset sorted from them (not recorded which). The chain is assembled from TRBV2 and TRBJ1-5; TRBD1 could be the D gene, as 6 bases match. The receptor comes from a man in his late teens or twenties who had mild COVID-19 (a few samples of this study predate the infection). The sample titles of this study are shuffled in the database, so cell type and time point are left out; the donor was told from shared clones. CDR3 region: CASGAIRDTFGDQPQHF. The sequenced DNA is TGTGCCAGCGGGGCCATCCGGGACACCTTTGGAGATCAGCCCCAGCATTTT.